This T cell receptor beta chain comes out of a study of Ad26.COV2.S vaccination and SARS-CoV-2 variants. Libraries were prepared by immunoSEQ multiplex PCR; TCRdb keeps only in-frame clonotypes and omits some of them. The data show a few hundred thousand clones, around 86% seen once. About this clone: Its cognate antigen is unknown.

Germline loops: CDR1 SQVTM, CDR2 ANQGSEA. This CDR3 comprises 12 residues. Trimming took 4 bases from V and 6 from J, leaving 10 bases between them. Study-wide results and limits: People who got the vaccine or the placebo had similar non-spike TCR breadth.

Regarding treatment: roughly 19 received Ad26.COV2.S at low or high dose, single or two shots; about 5 received placebo; per-sample allocation not given. Collection of the samples took place on day 63 after the first injection of vaccine or placebo. The specimen comprised peripheral blood, sampled in a trial of Ad26.COV2.S vaccine versus placebo. The source is a person aged 18-60 years who received the Ad26.COV2.S COVID-19 vaccine or a placebo. The V gene is TRBV29-1, the J gene TRBJ1-5; D remains unclear. The CDR3 DNA sequence: TGCAGCGTTGGGTCCTCGGGTCAGCCCCAGCATTTT. Its protein is CSVGSSGQPQHF. Supplemented by reference TRBV29-1 and TRBJ1-5, the full variable domain reads SAVISQKPSRDICQRGTSLTIQCQVDSQVTMMFWYRQQPGQSLTLIATANQGSEATYESGFVIDKFPISRPNLTFSTLTVSNMSPEDSSIYLCSVGSSGQPQHFGDGTRLSIL.